This entry lists 5 T cell receptor beta chains sequenced from one sample in a study of response to subunit inactivated influenza vaccine. MiXCR was run by TCRdb on the RT-PCR reads, yielding one entry per CDR3 protein. The data show fewer than 250,000 distinct CDR3 sequences, around an eighth seen once. The source material was CD8+ T cells sorted from PBMCs, sampled around 5 days after vaccination. These receptors came from a man aged 45 to 65 who received an inactivated influenza vaccine.

This clonotype showed up many times. V gene TRBV4-1 combines with J gene TRBJ2-2; no clear D. The CDR3 consists of 15 residues. Germline V gives CDR1 MGHRA, CDR2 YSYEKL. Trimming stripped 1 base from V and 2 bases from J, with 8 bases between. CDR3 sequence: CASSQVGRNTGELFF. CDR3 coding DNA: TGCGCCAGCAGCCAAGTAGGCAGAAACACCGGGGAGCTGTTTTTT.

The chain uses TRBV11-2 and TRBJ2-3; 14 bases agree with TRBD2. This CDR3 contains 20 residues. Germline V gives CDR1 SGHAT, CDR2 FQNNGV. Trimming took 5 bases from V and 2 from J; bases not matched to a gene: 15. The CDR3, as DNA: TGTGCCAGCAGCCCCTCCCCGCGGCCGACTAGCGGGAGGGTCACAGATACGCAGTATTTT. This sequence encodes CASSPSPRPTSGRVTDTQYF.

This clonotype was observed a few times. This chain links TRBV29-1 with TRBJ1-1; D might be TRBD1 (5 bases). This CDR3 contains 11 residues. Trimming stripped 7 bases from V and 4 bases from J, with 10 bases between. Germline assignment: CDR1 SQVTM and CDR2 ANQGSEA. CDR3 in DNA: TGCAGCGGGTGGGGGGGCACTGAAGCTTTCTTT. It encodes CSGWGGTEAFF.

This clonotype was recorded at least ten times. V and J are TRBV12-3 or TRBV12-4 and TRBJ2-1, with 9 bases fitting TRBD1. V lost 5 bases, J lost 3 bases, and 8 bases stayed unmatched. There are 16 residues in the CDR3. The CDR3 loop is CASSRTGTGSYNEQFF. The CDR3 DNA is TGTGCCAGCAGTCGTACCGGGACAGGGAGCTACAATGAGCAGTTCTTC.

The gene calls are TRBV4-3 and TRBJ2-2; 7 bases fit TRBD1. Trimming at V came to 1 base and at J to 4 bases, leaving 3 bases not matched to a gene. This CDR3 region has 15 residues. The V gene's germline CDR1 is LGHNA and CDR2 YSLEER. CDR3 loop: CASSQGTGATGELFF. The CDR3 DNA sequence: TGCGCCAGCAGCCAAGGAACAGGGGCCACCGGGGAGCTGTTTTTT.